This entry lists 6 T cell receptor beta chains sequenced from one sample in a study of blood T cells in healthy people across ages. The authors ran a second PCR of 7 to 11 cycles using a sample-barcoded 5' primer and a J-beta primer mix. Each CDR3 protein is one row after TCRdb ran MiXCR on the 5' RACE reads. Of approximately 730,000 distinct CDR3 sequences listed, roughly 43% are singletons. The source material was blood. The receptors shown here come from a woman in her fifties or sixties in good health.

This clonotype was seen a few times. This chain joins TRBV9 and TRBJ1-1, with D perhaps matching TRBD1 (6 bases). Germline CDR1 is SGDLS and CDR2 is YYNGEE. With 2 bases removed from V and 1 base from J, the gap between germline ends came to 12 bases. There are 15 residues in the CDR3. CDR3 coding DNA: TGTGCCAGCAGCGTTCAGGGACACGAGAACACTGAAGCTTTCTTT. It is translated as CASSVQGHENTEAFF.

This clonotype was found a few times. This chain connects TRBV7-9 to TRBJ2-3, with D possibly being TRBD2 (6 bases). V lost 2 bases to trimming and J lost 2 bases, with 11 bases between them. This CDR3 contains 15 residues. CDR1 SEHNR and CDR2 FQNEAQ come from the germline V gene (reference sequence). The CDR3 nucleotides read TGTGCCAGCAGCTTAATGGGACTCAACACAGATACGCAGTATTTT. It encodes CASSLMGLNTDTQYF.

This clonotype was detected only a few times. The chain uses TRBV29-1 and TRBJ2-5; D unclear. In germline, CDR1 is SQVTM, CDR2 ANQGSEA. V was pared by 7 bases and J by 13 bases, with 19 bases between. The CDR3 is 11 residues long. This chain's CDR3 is CSAFWNDGWYF. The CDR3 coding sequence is TGCAGCGCTTTCTGGAACGACGGGTGGTACTTC.

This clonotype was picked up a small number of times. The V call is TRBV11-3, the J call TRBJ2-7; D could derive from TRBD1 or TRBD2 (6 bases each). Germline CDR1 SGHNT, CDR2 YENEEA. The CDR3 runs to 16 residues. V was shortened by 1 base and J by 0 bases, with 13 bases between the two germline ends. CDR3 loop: CASSLVTGAASYEQYF. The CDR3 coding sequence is TGTGCCAGCAGCTTAGTAACGGGGGCCGCCTCCTACGAGCAGTACTTC.

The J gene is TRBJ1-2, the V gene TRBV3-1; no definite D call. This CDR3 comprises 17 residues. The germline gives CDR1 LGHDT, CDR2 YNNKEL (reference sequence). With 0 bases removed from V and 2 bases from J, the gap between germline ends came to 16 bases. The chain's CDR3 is CASSQEGAIGRNYGYTF. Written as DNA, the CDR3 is TGTGCCAGCAGCCAAGAAGGAGCGATCGGCCGAAACTATGGCTACACCTTC.

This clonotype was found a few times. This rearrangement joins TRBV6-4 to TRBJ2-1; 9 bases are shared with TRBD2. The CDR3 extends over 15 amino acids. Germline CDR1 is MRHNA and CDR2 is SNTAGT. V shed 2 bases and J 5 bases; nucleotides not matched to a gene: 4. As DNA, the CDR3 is TGTGCCAGCAGTGACGGGCGGGAGGGCCACAATGAGCAGTTCTTC. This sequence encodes CASSDGREGHNEQFF.